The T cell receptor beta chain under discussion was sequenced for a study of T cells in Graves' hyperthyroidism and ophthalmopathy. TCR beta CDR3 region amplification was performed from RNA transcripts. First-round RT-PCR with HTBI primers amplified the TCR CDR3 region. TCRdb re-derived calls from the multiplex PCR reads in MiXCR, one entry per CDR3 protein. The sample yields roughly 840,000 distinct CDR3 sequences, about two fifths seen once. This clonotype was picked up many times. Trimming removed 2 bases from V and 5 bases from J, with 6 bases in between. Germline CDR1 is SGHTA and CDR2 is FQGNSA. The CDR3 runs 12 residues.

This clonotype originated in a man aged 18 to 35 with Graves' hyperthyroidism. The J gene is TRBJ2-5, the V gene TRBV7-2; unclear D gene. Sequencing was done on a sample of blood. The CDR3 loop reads CASSLSTETQYF. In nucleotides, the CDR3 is TGTGCCAGCAGCTTATCAACGGAGACCCAGTACTTC.